This T cell receptor (beta chain) originates from a study of blood T cells in healthy people across ages. Each donor supplied roughly 9.2 milliliters of peripheral blood. Germline CDR1 is SGHRS and CDR2 is YFSETQ. The V segment lost 2 bases and the J segment 7 bases; nucleotides outside the gene matches: 4. The CDR3 runs 15 residues. A second roughly 6 to 11 cycle PCR used barcoded and J-beta primers. TCRdb re-derived calls from the 5' RACE reads in MiXCR, one entry per CDR3 protein. The table includes over a million distinct CDR3 sequences, 35% to 50% detected once. Study-wide results and limits: Both higher diversity and more naive CD4+ cells marked long-lived donors when set against aged donors.

This clonotype came up a few times. Its specificity is not known. The specimen sequenced was blood. The rearrangement links TRBV5-1 to TRBJ2-1, with TRBD2 matching 12 bases. The sequence came from a woman in her fifties or sixties in good health. The CDR3 protein is CASSFLAGGSNEQFF. In DNA, the CDR3 is TGCGCCAGCAGCTTTCTAGCGGGAGGGAGTAATGAGCAGTTCTTC.